Each of the 7 T cell receptor beta chains below was sequenced from the same sample in a study of T cells after yellow fever vaccination. In TCRdb, the 5' RACE reads were re-called with MiXCR into one record per CDR3 protein. This table holds 620,000 or so distinct CDR3 sequences, 10% to 15% found once. Here the sequenced sample was PBMCs, taken on the day of the yellow fever booster vaccination. The receptors here all came from a young man who received the YFV17D yellow fever vaccine.

The V and J genes are TRBV5-5 and TRBJ1-1; possible D gene TRBD1, 6 bases. CDR3 length: 12 amino acids. Germline V lookup: CDR1 SGHKS, CDR2 YYEKEE (reference sequence). Trimming pared 7 bases from V and 6 bases from J, leaving 13 bases between. CDR3 nucleotides: TGTGCCAGCGTGGCGGGGGGCCCTGAAGCTTTCTTT. Its translation is CASVAGGPEAFF.

This clonotype appeared many times. V gene TRBV5-1 combines with J gene TRBJ2-3; D may be TRBD1 (6 bases). V was clipped by 4 bases and J by 4 bases, with 7 bases between them. The CDR3 length is 12 residues. The germline V gene encodes CDR1 SGHRS and CDR2 YFSETQ. The DNA of the CDR3 is TGCGCCAGCAGCGCAGGGGCAGATACGCAGTATTTT. Translating gives CASSAGADTQYF.

The chain couples TRBV20-1 to TRBJ2-1; unclear D gene. There are 12 residues in the CDR3. The V gene's germline CDR1 is DFQATT and CDR2 SNEGSKA (reference sequence). Deletions cut 5 bases from V and 5 bases from J, with 10 bases between. Here the CDR3 reads CSADVKDNEQFF. The CDR3 region has the DNA TGCAGTGCTGACGTAAAGGACAATGAGCAGTTCTTC.

The chain combines TRBV29-1 with TRBJ2-2; 7 bases agree with TRBD1. V lost 6 bases to trimming and J lost 4 bases; unmatched junction nucleotides: 8. Germline assignment: CDR1 SQVTM and CDR2 ANQGSEA. The CDR3 extends over 14 amino acids. The CDR3 region is CSVEGQIGTGELFF. The CDR3 DNA reads as TGCAGCGTCGAGGGACAGATCGGCACCGGGGAGCTGTTTTTT.

This clonotype was seen a few times. This CDR3 reads CASSPILGSTDTQYF. The DNA for the CDR3 is TGTGCCAGCAGTCCAATACTCGGATCCACAGATACGCAGTATTTT. This rearrangement joins TRBV12-3 or TRBV12-4 to TRBJ2-3; no clear D. The CDR3 length is 15 residues. V lost 5 bases and J 2 bases, leaving 14 bases between the germline ends.

This clonotype was counted many times. The chain is built from TRBV29-1 and TRBJ2-7; D possibly matches TRBD1 or TRBD2 (5 bases each). The CDR3 length is 14 residues. The germline V gene has CDR1 SQVTM and CDR2 ANQGSEA. The V and J ends lost 6 bases and 0 bases respectively, with 15 bases between them. CDR3 loop: CSVMDGGHSYEQYF. The CDR3 DNA reads TGCAGCGTGATGGACGGAGGACACTCCTACGAGCAGTACTTC.

The sample holds a few counts of this clonotype. The chain combines TRBV20-1 with TRBJ1-1, with 12 nucleotides matching TRBD1. The CDR3 totals 15 residues. From germline, CDR1 is DFQATT and CDR2 SNEGSKA (reference sequence). Trimming at V came to 6 bases and at J to 4 bases, leaving 9 bases not matched to a gene. The CDR3 DNA sequence: TGCAGTGCCAGGTGGGACAGGGGGCTGGCCACTGAAGCTTTCTTT. Translating it yields CSARWDRGLATEAFF.